The 19 T cell receptor beta chains listed next were all sequenced from one sample in a study of blood T cell repertoires in COVID-19. The data were produced by immunoSEQ multiplex PCR, yet TCRdb's version contains in-frame clones alone and is incomplete. The sample yields approximately 250,000 clones, 80% to 95% seen once. What was sequenced was peripheral blood. These receptors originate from a man aged 25-45 years with COVID-19, enrolled during active disease.

The chain joins TRBV10-2 to TRBJ2-1, with D possibly TRBD2 on 12 matching bases. The CDR3 is 21 amino acids. CDR1 and CDR2 from the germline V gene are WSHSY and SAAADI. The V gene lost 3 bases and the J gene lost 3 bases, with 30 bases spanning the gap. The CDR3 reads CASSDGTGGNGLAGLYNEQFF. The CDR3 DNA reads TGCGCCAGCAGTGACGGGACAGGGGGAAACGGACTAGCGGGACTCTACAATGAGCAGTTCTTC.

CDR3 protein: CASSAGTGASNQPQHF. The DNA of the CDR3 is TGTGCCAGCAGCGCCGGAACAGGGGCCTCCAATCAGCCCCAGCATTTT. The J gene is TRBJ1-5, the V gene TRBV9, with 7 positions matching TRBD1. The germline gives CDR1 SGDLS, CDR2 YYNGEE. This CDR3 region has 16 residues. V lost 3 bases to trimming and J lost 3 bases; unmatched junction nucleotides: 9.

The rearrangement links TRBV5-1 to TRBJ2-1; 8 nucleotides line up with TRBD1. The ends lost 4 bases at V and 4 bases at J; junction bases unmatched: 4. This CDR3 comprises 14 residues. Germline V CDR1 and CDR2: SGHRS, YFSETQ. The CDR3: CASSDGQGYNEQFF. CDR3 in DNA: TGCGCCAGCAGCGACGGACAGGGATACAATGAGCAGTTCTTC. The whole variable domain, remainder taken from reference TRBV5-1 and TRBJ2-1, is KAGVTQTPRYLIKTRGQQVTLSCSPISGHRSVSWYQQTPGQGLQFLFEYFSETQRNKGNFPGRFSGRQFSNSRSEMNVSTLELGDSALYLCASSDGQGYNEQFFGPGTRLTVL.

As for this clone: One end of the junction does not line up with germline, which may come from a read error. The rearrangement uses TRBV5-1 and TRBJ2-3, with D perhaps matching TRBD1 (6 bases). This CDR3 has 12 residues. Germline V gene sequence: CDR1 SGHRS, CDR2 YFSETQ. CDR3 loop: CASRLGADTQYF. The CDR3 DNA reads TGCGCCAGCAGATTGGGGGCCGATACGCAGTATTTT.

The rearrangement uses TRBV12-3 or TRBV12-4 and TRBJ1-4; no definite D call. Trimming took 7 bases from V and 6 from J, leaving 9 bases between them. The CDR3 sequence is 12 residues long. CDR3 sequence reads: CASTYGDEKLFF. Written as DNA, the CDR3 is TGTGCCAGCACGTACGGTGATGAAAAACTGTTTTTT.

The chain couples TRBV18 to TRBJ2-7; TRBD2 is a possible D gene (5 bases). Trimming left V 3 bases short and J 4 bases short, with 13 bases between. Looked up from germline, CDR1 is KGHSH and CDR2 is LQKENI. The CDR3 loop spans 14 amino acids. CDR3 amino acids: CASSPTRVAYEQYF. Written as DNA, the CDR3 is TGTGCCAGCTCACCGACCCGGGTAGCGTACGAGCAGTACTTC.

The chain links TRBV11-2 to TRBJ1-1; D is uncertain. The CDR3 runs to 17 residues. V gave up 3 bases and J gave up 0 bases, with 17 bases separating them. Germline-derived CDR1 and CDR2 are SGHAT and FQNNGV. The CDR3 coding sequence is TGTGCCAGCAGCTTCGAGGCTTTTCTCGTTCTGAACACTGAAGCTTTCTTT. It codes for CASSFEAFLVLNTEAFF. Full variable domain (remainder filled in from reference TRBV11-2 and TRBJ1-1): EAGVAQSPRYKIIEKRQSVAFWCNPISGHATLYWYQQILGQGPKLLIQFQNNGVVDDSQLPKDRFSAERLKGVDSTLKIQPAKLEDSAVYLCASSFEAFLVLNTEAFFGQGTRLTVV.

V usage is TRBV5-4 and J usage is TRBJ2-3; 8 bases align to TRBD1. V lost 0 bases and J lost 5; bases outside the gene matches: 8. CDR1 is SGHNT and CDR2 is YYREEE in the germline V gene (reference sequence). CDR3 length: 16 residues. Here the CDR3 reads CASSLAVRGQQDTQYF. CDR3 in DNA: TGTGCCAGCAGCTTGGCCGTCAGGGGGCAACAAGATACGCAGTATTTT.

V and J are TRBV5-1 and TRBJ1-2; D is undetermined. The CDR3 extends over 14 amino acids. V was shortened by 0 bases and J by 5 bases, with 11 bases between the two germline ends. Looked up from germline, CDR1 is SGHRS and CDR2 is YFSETQ. The DNA for the CDR3 is TGCGCCAGCAGCTTGGGGGAGGATGAATATGGCTACACCTTC. Its translation: CASSLGEDEYGYTF.

The chain is built from TRBV6-5 and TRBJ2-7; 7 nucleotides match TRBD2. This CDR3 is built from 11 residues. CDR1 and CDR2 from the germline V gene are MNHEY and SVGAGI. CDR3 protein: CVREGSSEQYF. In nucleotides, the CDR3 is TGTGTCAGGGAGGGATCCAGTGAGCAGTACTTC.

This clone has just one count. The V gene is TRBV19, the J gene TRBJ2-3; maybe TRBD1 (5 bases). This CDR3 is 14 amino acids long. Germline lookup yields CDR1 LNHDA and CDR2 SQIVND (reference sequence). Trimming left V 5 bases short and J 3 bases short, with 12 bases between. The CDR3: CASSWGVGTDTQYF. CDR3 sequence (DNA): TGTGCCAGTAGTTGGGGCGTTGGGACAGATACGCAGTATTTT.

The chain links TRBV14 to TRBJ2-1; possibly TRBD2 for D (5 bases). The CDR3 runs 14 residues. V lost 6 bases and J lost 8, with 17 bases in between. CDR1 and CDR2 from the germline V gene are SGHDN and FVKESK. CDR3 sequence: CASRRSGKEDEQFF. The CDR3 DNA reads as TGTGCCAGCAGGAGATCCGGGAAAGAGGATGAGCAGTTCTTC.

The chain links TRBV5-1 to TRBJ1-1; TRBD1 matches at 7 bases. CDR1 and CDR2 from the germline V gene are SGHRS and YFSETQ. The CDR3 totals 15 residues. V lost 7 bases to trimming and J lost 6 bases; unmatched junction nucleotides: 15. The DNA of the CDR3 is TGCGCCAGCGGGGACAGTCTAGGTCCTAACGCTGAAGCTTTCTTT. This codes for CASGDSLGPNAEAFF.

This chain uses TRBV6-5 with TRBJ2-5; D gene unclear. Germline V gene data show CDR1 as MNHEY and CDR2 as SVGAGI. This CDR3 region has 15 residues. V was cut by 0 bases and J by 2 bases, with 10 bases left in between. CDR3 nucleotides: TGTGCCAGCAGTTACTCTAGCCCTTCTCAAGAGACCCAGTACTTC. Protein: CASSYSSPSQETQYF.

The V gene is TRBV18, the J gene TRBJ2-2, with D tentatively TRBD2 (5 bases). CDR3 length equals 17 residues. Germline V CDR1 and CDR2: KGHSH, LQKENI. V lost 0 bases, J lost 6 bases, and 17 bases lay in between. DNA of the CDR3: TGTGCCAGCTCACCACCGAATGGAGGAACCCGGGCCGGGGAGCTGTTTTTT. It codes for CASSPPNGGTRAGELFF. Drawing the rest from reference TRBV18 and TRBJ2-2, the complete variable domain is NAGVMQNPRHLVRRRGQEARLRCSPMKGHSHVYWYRQLPEEGLKFMVYLQKENIIDESGMPKERFSAEFPKEGPSILRIQQVVRGDSAAYFCASSPPNGGTRAGELFFGEGSRLTVL.

The chain has TRBV2 and TRBJ2-3; tentatively, D is TRBD2 (6 bases). From germline, CDR1 is SNHLY and CDR2 FYNNEI. The CDR3 has 15 amino acids. V gave up 5 bases and J gave up 2 bases, with 14 bases separating them. The CDR3 loop reads CASSPPRDFTDTQYF. The CDR3 nucleotides are TGTGCCAGCAGTCCGCCCAGGGACTTCACAGATACGCAGTATTTT.

V and J are TRBV2 and TRBJ1-2; tentative D call: TRBD1 (5 bases). The CDR3 is 15 amino acids. V shed 1 base and J shed 3 bases, with 12 bases lying between them. CDR1 is SNHLY, CDR2 FYNNEI, per germline. CDR3 protein: CASSEGTTPYYGYTF. The CDR3 nucleotides read TGTGCCAGCAGTGAAGGGACAACACCCTACTATGGCTACACCTTC.

The J gene is TRBJ2-1, the V gene TRBV24-1; D is unresolved. Trimming removed 7 bases at V and 7 bases at J, with 7 bases between. Looked up from germline, CDR1 is KGHDR and CDR2 is SFDVKD. The CDR3 has 11 residues. CDR3 DNA: TGTGCCACCAGCCTTGAGAATGAGCAGTTCTTC. It encodes CATSLENEQFF.

V gene TRBV5-4 combines with J gene TRBJ1-1; TRBD1 matches 8 bases. J lost 5 bases, V lost 4 bases, and 7 bases had no gene match. The CDR3 covers 14 residues. The germline CDR1 and CDR2 sequences are SGHNT and YYREEE (reference sequence). CDR3 nucleotide sequence: TGTGCCAGCAGCGTGAGGACAGGGAGAACTGAAGCTTTCTTT. Its protein is CASSVRTGRTEAFF.